This TCR beta chain was captured by sequencing in a study of blood T cell repertoires in COVID-19. In the study overall: Nucleic acid was either cDNA or gDNA, and it came from T cells, B-cell-depleted T cells, or PBMCs.

Trimming cost V 6 bases and J 3 bases; bases outside gene matches: 7. The germline CDR1 and CDR2 sequences are KGHSH and LQKENI. CDR3 length: 15 residues. Methods used by the authors: Reference gene primer amplification gave estimated nucleated cell counts. The assay was immunoSEQ multiplex PCR, and TCRdb's table has in-frame clones only and misses some. V and J calls and clone size are as listed in that table; D and trimming were resolved from the DNA. The sample carries 150,000 or so clones, about four fifths recorded once. V usage is TRBV18 and J usage is TRBJ2-2; TRBD1 aligns across 7 bases. The sequence came from a human donor in a cohort sampled during active COVID-19. The sequencing sample was made of peripheral blood. In nucleotides, the CDR3 is TGTGCCAGCTCCGTAGCGACAGGGTACACCGGGGAGCTGTTTTTT. Its protein product is CASSVATGYTGELFF.